The 21 T cell receptor beta chains below all came from one sample that was sequenced in a study of technical replicates of blood from four donors. Assay used: immunoSEQ multiplex PCR; TCRdb lists only in-frame clones, some missing. The sample lists tens of thousands of clones, about 97% seen once, with roughly 0.25% in the top ten. The source material was T cells isolated from PBMCs. The receptor source for this set is a human donor in good health.

The chain has TRBV4-1 and TRBJ2-1; unclear D gene. CDR3 length: 16 residues. The V and J ends lost 1 base and 3 bases respectively, with 13 bases between them. The germline V gene encodes CDR1 MGHRA and CDR2 YSYEKL. The CDR3 bases are TGCGCCAGCAGCCAAGTTCCTGGCGGCAACTACAATGAGCAGTTCTTC. This sequence encodes CASSQVPGGNYNEQFF.

The CDR3 is CASKSSGSFDEQFF. CDR3 bases: TGCGCCAGCAAGTCTAGCGGGAGTTTCGATGAGCAGTTCTTC. The chain couples TRBV5-1 to TRBJ2-1; TRBD2 aligns across 10 bases. The CDR3 sequence is 14 residues long. Per germline, CDR1 SGHRS and CDR2 YFSETQ. V was clipped by 6 bases and J by 8 bases; unmatched bases: 8.

With regard to this clone: One end of the junction does not line up with germline, which may come from a read error. DNA of the CDR3: TGCAGCGTTGAAGAACACAGGCGCTGGTTGATCTTT. Protein: CSVEEHRRWLIF. This rearrangement joins TRBV29-1 to TRBJ1-1, with D perhaps matching TRBD1 (5 bases). The CDR3 totals 12 residues. CDR1 is SQVTM, CDR2 ANQGSEA, per germline.

The chain combines TRBV6-5 with TRBJ2-3; D call uncertain. CDR1 is MNHEY and CDR2 is SVGAGI in the germline V gene. The V gene lost 5 bases and the J gene lost 2 bases, with 5 bases spanning the gap. The CDR3 has 12 amino acids. The DNA of the CDR3 is TGTGCCAGCAGTCAAAACACAGATACGCAGTATTTT. Amino acids: CASSQNTDTQYF.

The gene calls are TRBV7-8 and TRBJ1-1; 10 bases agree with TRBD1. Trimming cost V 5 bases and J 5 bases; bases outside gene matches: 20. From germline, CDR1 is SGHVS and CDR2 FQNEAQ. The CDR3 loop spans 19 amino acids. CDR3 in amino acids: CASSPHLIGTGVGGTEAFF. Here the CDR3 DNA reads TGTGCCAGCAGCCCTCATCTTATTGGGACAGGGGTTGGGGGGACTGAAGCTTTCTTT.

The chain has TRBV19 and TRBJ1-1, with TRBD1 as a possible D gene (6 bases). Per the germline V gene, CDR1 is LNHDA and CDR2 is SQIVND (reference sequence). Trimming took off 3 bases at V and 0 bases at J, with 17 bases between the two ends. The CDR3 runs 17 residues. CDR3 loop: CASSIGTRVYMNTEAFF. DNA for the CDR3: TGTGCCAGTAGTATTGGGACAAGGGTCTATATGAACACTGAAGCTTTCTTT.

This clone showed up just once. The chain couples TRBV19 to TRBJ1-5; 7 bases are a match to TRBD1. CDR3 length equals 16 residues. Germline V gene data show CDR1 as LNHDA and CDR2 as SQIVND (reference sequence). The V gene end was trimmed by 2 bases and the J gene end by 1 base; junction bases not matched to a gene: 5. The CDR3 is CASSIMETGSNQPQHF. CDR3 coding DNA: TGTGCCAGTAGTATAATGGAGACAGGGAGCAATCAGCCCCAGCATTTT.

This clone was observed once. V gene TRBV30 combines with J gene TRBJ1-2, with D uncertain. CDR1 and CDR2 (germline): GTSNPN, SVGIG (reference sequence). The CDR3 totals 16 residues. Trimming cost V 3 bases and J 0 bases, with 17 bases left between them. In DNA, the CDR3 is TGTGCCTGGAGCCCTCCAGGCATTACCTCTAACTATGGCTACACCTTC. It specifies CAWSPPGITSNYGYTF.

The chain couples TRBV25-1 to TRBJ1-2; D is undetermined. The CDR3 has 14 residues. Germline lookup yields CDR1 MGHDK and CDR2 SYGVNS. The ends were cut back, 2 bases at V and 2 bases at J, with 9 bases in the middle. The CDR3 region is CASSERHGNYGYTF. CDR3 nucleotide sequence: TGTGCCAGCAGTGAAAGACATGGGAACTATGGCTACACCTTC.

The chain employs TRBV4-2 and TRBJ1-2, with D possibly being TRBD1 (5 bases). Trimming removed 0 bases at V and 3 bases at J, with 11 bases between. This CDR3 spans 15 amino acids. Germline CDR1 LGHNA, CDR2 YNFKEQ. CDR3 sequence (DNA): TGTGCCAGCAGCCAAGAATCGGGGGTTGACTATGGCTACACCTTC. Translating it yields CASSQESGVDYGYTF.

V gene TRBV7-2 combines with J gene TRBJ2-2; D might be TRBD2 (5 bases). Germline-derived CDR1 and CDR2 are SGHTA and FQGNSA. V was clipped by 7 bases and J by 13 bases, with 19 bases between them. The CDR3 has 13 amino acids. CDR3 residues: CASNFPAEGWLFF. In DNA form, the CDR3 reads TGTGCCAGCAACTTCCCCGCAGAGGGTTGGCTGTTTTTT.

The V and J genes are TRBV18 and TRBJ1-4, with D possibly being TRBD1 (5 bases). Germline V lookup: CDR1 KGHSH, CDR2 LQKENI. The CDR3 contains 14 residues. The germline V and J ends were trimmed by 5 bases and 7 bases, with 14 bases remaining between them. This CDR3 is CASSSDRVGEKLFF. The CDR3 coding sequence is TGTGCCAGCTCATCCGACAGAGTCGGTGAAAAACTGTTTTTT.

The genes are TRBV19 and TRBJ1-1; D ambiguous. The CDR3 length is 13 residues. V was shortened by 5 bases and J by 0 bases, with 7 bases between the two germline ends. Germline loops: CDR1 LNHDA, CDR2 SQIVND (reference sequence). The DNA of the CDR3 is TGTGCCAGTAGTGCGAATCTGAACACTGAAGCTTTCTTT. It codes for CASSANLNTEAFF.

The J gene is TRBJ1-1, the V gene TRBV27; 8 bases map to TRBD1. The CDR3 spans 15 residues. Germline assignment: CDR1 MNHEY and CDR2 SMNVEV (reference sequence). J was trimmed by 1 base and V by 6 bases; bases with no gene match: 7. Here the CDR3 reads CASSLVGTGNTEAFF. CDR3 sequence (DNA): TGTGCCAGCAGCCTCGTCGGGACAGGGAACACTGAAGCTTTCTTT.

The V and J genes are TRBV6-1 and TRBJ2-2, with D perhaps TRBD1 (6 bases). Trimming stripped 3 bases from V and 5 bases from J, with 13 bases between. Germline V gene sequence: CDR1 MNHNS, CDR2 SASEGT. This CDR3 is 15 amino acids long. In DNA form, the CDR3 reads TGTGCCAGCAGTGAGAACTGGGGGCGAACCGGGGAGCTGTTTTTT. It is translated as CASSENWGRTGELFF.

V gene TRBV9 combines with J gene TRBJ2-2, with 9 bases aligning to TRBD1. This CDR3 region has 15 residues. Germline loops: CDR1 SGDLS, CDR2 YYNGEE. With V trimmed by 2 bases and J by 3 bases, 2 bases remained unmatched. Here the CDR3 reads CASSVRDRDTGELFF. Here the CDR3 DNA reads TGTGCCAGCAGCGTCCGGGACAGGGACACCGGGGAGCTGTTTTTT.

The rearrangement uses TRBV4-3 and TRBJ2-7, with D perhaps matching TRBD1 (6 bases). This CDR3 is built from 15 residues. V lost 0 bases and J lost 1, with 10 bases in between. Germline lookup yields CDR1 LGHNA and CDR2 YSLEER. The CDR3 loop is CASSQERTGSYEQYF. The DNA for the CDR3 is TGCGCCAGCAGCCAAGAACGTACAGGGTCCTACGAGCAGTACTTC.

The rearrangement uses TRBV7-2 and TRBJ2-3, with D maybe TRBD2 (6 bases). The CDR3 has 14 residues. CDR1 and CDR2 (germline): SGHTA, FQGNSA. V lost 3 bases, J lost 3 bases, and 10 bases lay in between. The chain's CDR3 is CASSFGGLTDTQYF. In DNA form, the CDR3 reads TGTGCCAGCAGCTTCGGGGGTCTAACAGATACGCAGTATTTT.

The count of this clone is one. The chain joins TRBV7-8 to TRBJ2-5; 7 positions agree with TRBD2. J lost 6 bases, V lost 1 base, and 5 bases had no gene match. The CDR3 has 14 amino acids. Germline CDR1 reads SGHVS; CDR2 reads FQNEAQ. CDR3 in amino acids: CASSLGGRDQTQYF. CDR3 nucleotide sequence: TGTGCCAGCAGCTTAGGAGGGAGGGATCAGACCCAGTACTTC. Drawing the rest from reference TRBV7-8 and TRBJ2-5, the complete variable domain is GAGVSQSPRYKVAKRGQDVALRCDPISGHVSLFWYQQALGQGPEFLTYFQNEAQLDKSGLPSDRFFAERPEGSVSTLKIQRTQQEDSAVYLCASSLGGRDQTQYFGPGTRLLVL.

This clone was seen just once. The chain is built from TRBV29-1 and TRBJ2-2; the match to TRBD2 covers 9 bases. The CDR3 consists of 16 residues. J gave up 4 bases and V 2 bases, and 8 bases lay outside the gene matches. In germline, CDR1 is SQVTM, CDR2 ANQGSEA. The chain's CDR3 is CSVERAGGPFTGELFF. The CDR3, as DNA: TGCAGCGTTGAAAGGGCGGGAGGGCCTTTCACCGGGGAGCTGTTTTTT.

The CDR3 DNA sequence: TGTGCCTGGAGTTTTTTGCAGCGGGAGTCCAACGAGCAGTACTTC. Amino acids: CAWSFLQRESNEQYF. V gene TRBV30 combines with J gene TRBJ2-7; the match to TRBD2 covers 8 bases. The CDR3 runs to 15 residues. The germline V gene has CDR1 GTSNPN and CDR2 SVGIG (reference sequence). The V and J ends lost 2 bases and 5 bases, in that order; junction bases with no gene match: 11.